Below, 3 T cell receptor beta chains from the same sample are listed, as sequenced in a study of blood T cell repertoires in COVID-19. Using immunoSEQ multiplex PCR, the repertoire was profiled, and TCRdb retains in-frame clones only, with some absent. This repertoire shows hundreds of thousands of clones, more than 80% found once; its top ten account for more than 0.25%. The sequenced sample was peripheral blood. The receptors here all came from a woman between 18 and 30 years old with acute or convalescent COVID-19.

With regard to this clone: Given the absence of the conserved phenylalanine or tryptophan at the CDR3 end, a read error is likely. The DNA is left out, because the CDR3 cannot be placed on it with certainty; the CDR3 is given as TCRdb lists it. The chain is built from TRBV29-1 and TRBJ1-1; the DNA was not used to check the table's D call, TRBD1. Germline CDR1 reads SQVTM; CDR2 reads ANQGSEA. The CDR3 numbers 10 amino acids, ends counted. The chain's CDR3 is CSVSGDRSFG.

This sequence joins TRBV6-2 or TRBV6-3 and TRBJ2-1; the match to TRBD2 covers 8 bases. The CDR3 is made up of 16 amino acids. CDR1 MNHEY and CDR2 SVGEGT come from the germline V gene. The V and J ends lost 2 bases and 7 bases, in that order; junction bases with no gene match: 10. CDR3 sequence: CASSYQAGDASNEQFF. CDR3 bases: TGTGCCAGCAGTTACCAAGCGGGGGACGCGAGTAATGAGCAGTTCTTC.

The chain has TRBV19 and TRBJ1-3, with TRBD1 matching 10 bases. Per the germline V gene, CDR1 is LNHDA and CDR2 is SQIVND (reference sequence). V lost 6 bases, J lost 7 bases, and 6 bases stayed unmatched. This CDR3 comprises 14 residues. Here the CDR3 DNA reads TGTGCCAGTAGCCCGGGACAGGGGTGGAACACCATATATTTT. As protein: CASSPGQGWNTIYF.